This TCR beta chain is drawn from a study of T cells in Graves' hyperthyroidism and ophthalmopathy. Amplified regions were TCR beta CDR3 sequences from RNA transcripts. HTBI primers were employed in a first-round RT-PCR of the TCR CDR3. From the multiplex PCR reads, TCRdb called clonotypes with MiXCR, one entry per CDR3 protein. The sample has some 530,000 distinct CDR3 sequences, 22% seen once. The CDR3 runs 16 residues. V lost 2 bases, J lost 0 bases, and 12 bases lay in between. The germline CDR1 and CDR2 sequences are SGHRS and YFSETQ. This clonotype was seen a handful of times. J is TRBJ2-1 and V is TRBV5-1; D not certain. The receptor comes from a woman between 65 and 79 years old with Graves' ophthalmopathy. The sequencing sample was made of blood. The CDR3 is CASSFDGKSSYNEQFF. CDR3 in DNA: TGCGCCAGCAGCTTCGACGGAAAGAGCTCCTACAATGAGCAGTTCTTC.